The T cell receptor beta chain described here comes from a study of long-term antiretroviral therapy in people with HIV. Survey level was the resolution at which the v3.0 immunoSEQ assay ran. TCRdb's table, derived via immunoSEQ multiplex PCR, lists solely in-frame clones and lacks some. The sample has 15,000 to 20,000 clones, approximately 71% seen once. V dropped 2 bases and J dropped 4 bases, with 14 bases sitting between them. The CDR3 is 15 amino acids. Germline V lookup: CDR1 KGHSH, CDR2 LQKENI. The TCR was taken from a woman aged 45-60 years with HIV. The material sequenced was unsorted PBMCs, taken 1.5 years before starting antiretroviral therapy. The rearrangement joins TRBV18 to TRBJ1-1; D is uncertain. The CDR3 DNA reads TGTGCCAGCTCACCAGTCCTCCCGACGGGCACTGAAGCTTTCTTT. Residues: CASSPVLPTGTEAFF.